This T cell receptor beta chain was identified in a study of sequential checkpoint blockade in melanoma. Across the study: Patients were randomized 1:1 to nivolumab-then-ipilimumab or ipilimumab-then-nivolumab first-line.

Germline-derived CDR1 and CDR2 are MGHRA and YSYEKL. The CDR3 consists of 14 residues. The V segment lost 4 bases and the J segment 8 bases; nucleotides outside the gene matches: 3. This clone was observed a handful of times. Stated treatment: randomized to nivolumab then ipilimumab (arm A) or the reverse (arm B). Patients had received no earlier DNA-damaging chemotherapy. From thawed PBMCs, live CD3+CD8+ cells negative for CD19 and CD56 were sorted. The protocol was immunoSEQ multiplex PCR, while the TCRdb copy is restricted to in-frame clones and leaves out a portion. The table has some 17,000 clones, around two thirds seen once.

This chain links TRBV4-1 with TRBJ2-1; 12 bases match TRBD1. Sample: CD8+ T cells sorted from blood (inferred from file names), taken from a patient given nivolumab and ipilimumab in sequence. The TCR originated in a human donor with melanoma. The DNA of the CDR3 is TGCGCCAGCAGCCTCGGGACAGGGGGCTATGAGCAGTTCTTC. It encodes CASSLGTGGYEQFF.